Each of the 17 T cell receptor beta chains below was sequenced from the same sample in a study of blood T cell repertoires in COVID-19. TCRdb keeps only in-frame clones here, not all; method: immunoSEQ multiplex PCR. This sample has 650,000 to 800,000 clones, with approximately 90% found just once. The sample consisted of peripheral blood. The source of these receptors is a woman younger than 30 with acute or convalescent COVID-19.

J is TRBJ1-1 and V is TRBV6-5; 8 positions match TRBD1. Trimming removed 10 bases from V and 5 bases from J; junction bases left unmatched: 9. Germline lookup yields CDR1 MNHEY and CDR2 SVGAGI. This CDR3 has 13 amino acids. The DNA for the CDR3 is TGTGCCATCCAGTCCCGGGACAGGACTGAAGCTTTCTTT. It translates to CAIQSRDRTEAFF.

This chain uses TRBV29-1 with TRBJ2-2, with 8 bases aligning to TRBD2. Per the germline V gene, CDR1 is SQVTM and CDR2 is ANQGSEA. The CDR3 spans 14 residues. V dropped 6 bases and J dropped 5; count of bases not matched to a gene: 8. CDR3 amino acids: CSVTPGGGTGELFF. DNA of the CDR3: TGCAGCGTGACCCCCGGCGGGGGGACCGGGGAGCTGTTTTTT.

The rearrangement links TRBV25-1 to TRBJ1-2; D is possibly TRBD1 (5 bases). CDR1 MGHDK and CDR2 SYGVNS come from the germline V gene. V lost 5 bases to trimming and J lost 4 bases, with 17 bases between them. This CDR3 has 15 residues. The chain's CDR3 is CASSPPGTWSYGYTF. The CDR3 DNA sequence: TGTGCCAGCAGTCCCCCGGGGACTTGGAGCTATGGCTACACCTTC.

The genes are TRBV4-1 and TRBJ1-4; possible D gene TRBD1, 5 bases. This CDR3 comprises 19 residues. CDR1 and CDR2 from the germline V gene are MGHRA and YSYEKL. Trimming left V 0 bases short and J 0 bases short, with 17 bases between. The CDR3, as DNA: TGCGCCAGCAGCCAAGATCAATTAGGGGTGGTGGCAACTAATGAAAAACTGTTTTTT. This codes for CASSQDQLGVVATNEKLFF.

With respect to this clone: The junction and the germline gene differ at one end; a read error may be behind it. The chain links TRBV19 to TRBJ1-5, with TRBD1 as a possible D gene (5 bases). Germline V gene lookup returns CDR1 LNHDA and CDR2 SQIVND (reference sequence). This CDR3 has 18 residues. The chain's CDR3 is CARSTDIEGPDSNQPQHF. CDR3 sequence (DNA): TGTGCCAGAAGTACGGACATTGAAGGACCAGATAGCAATCAGCCCCAGCATTTT. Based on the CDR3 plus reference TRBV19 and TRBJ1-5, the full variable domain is DGGITQSPKYLFRKEGQNVTLSCEQNLNHDAMYWYRQDPGQGLRLIYYSQIVNDFQKGDIAEGYSVSREKKESFPLTVTSAQKNPTAFYLCARSTDIEGPDSNQPQHFGDGTRLSIL.

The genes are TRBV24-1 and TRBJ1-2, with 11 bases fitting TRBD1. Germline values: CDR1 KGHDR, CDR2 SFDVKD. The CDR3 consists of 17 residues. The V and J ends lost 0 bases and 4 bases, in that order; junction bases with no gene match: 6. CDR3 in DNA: TGTGCCACCAGTGATTTGCGGGCCGGACAGGGGGCCTATGGCTACACCTTC. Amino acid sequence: CATSDLRAGQGAYGYTF.

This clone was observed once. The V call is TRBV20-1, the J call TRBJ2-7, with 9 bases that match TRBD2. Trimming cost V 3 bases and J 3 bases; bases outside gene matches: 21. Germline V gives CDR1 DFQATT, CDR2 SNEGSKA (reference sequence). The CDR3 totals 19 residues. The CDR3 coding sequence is TGCAGTGCTAGTTTCGTTTCGGCTAGCGGGGCTCTTACACACTACGAGCAGTACTTC. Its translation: CSASFVSASGALTHYEQYF.

This CDR3 is CASSFRGGDNQPQHF. DNA for the CDR3: TGTGCCAGCTCTTTCCGGGGAGGGGACAATCAGCCCCAGCATTTT. J is TRBJ1-5 and V is TRBV28, with a possible D match to TRBD1 (5 bases). CDR3 length equals 15 residues. Per germline, CDR1 MDHEN and CDR2 SYDVKM. The V end lost 8 bases, the J end lost 3 bases, and 17 bases lay between the germline ends.

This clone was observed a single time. CDR3 residues: CAISVAGAGQPQHF. DNA of the CDR3: TGTGCCATCAGTGTTGCAGGGGCAGGGCAGCCCCAGCATTTT. The V gene is TRBV10-3, the J gene TRBJ1-5, with a weak D call TRBD1 (6 bases). CDR1 is ENHRY, CDR2 SYGVKD, per germline. Trimming removed 4 bases from V and 7 bases from J, with 14 bases in between. The CDR3 runs to 14 residues.

CDR3 loop: CASSSPRDTQYF. As DNA, the CDR3 is TGTGCCAGCAGCTCCCCCCGAGATACGCAGTATTTT. The chain employs TRBV7-2 and TRBJ2-3; D unclear. There are 12 residues in the CDR3. The V end was cut by 4 bases, the J end by 5 bases, with 7 bases between. The germline CDR1 and CDR2 sequences are SGHTA and FQGNSA.

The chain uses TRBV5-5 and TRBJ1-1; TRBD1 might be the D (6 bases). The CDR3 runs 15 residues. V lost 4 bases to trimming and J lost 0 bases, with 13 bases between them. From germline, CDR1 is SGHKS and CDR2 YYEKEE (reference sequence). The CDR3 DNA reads TGTGCCAGCAGCGTACAGGGTTGGGTGAACACTGAAGCTTTCTTT. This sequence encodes CASSVQGWVNTEAFF.

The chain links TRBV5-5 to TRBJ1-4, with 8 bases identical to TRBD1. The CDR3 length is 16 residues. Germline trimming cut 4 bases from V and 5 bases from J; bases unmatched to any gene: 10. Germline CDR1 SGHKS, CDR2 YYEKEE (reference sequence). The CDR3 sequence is CASSRGQGAMNEKLFF. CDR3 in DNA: TGTGCCAGCAGCCGGGGGCAGGGGGCTATGAATGAAAAACTGTTTTTT. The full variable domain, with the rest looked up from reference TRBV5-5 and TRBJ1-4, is DAGVTQSPTHLIKTRGQQVTLRCSPISGHKSVSWYQQVLGQGPQFIFQYYEKEERGRGNFPDRFSARQFPNYSSELNVNALLLGDSALYLCASSRGQGAMNEKLFFGSGTQLSVL.

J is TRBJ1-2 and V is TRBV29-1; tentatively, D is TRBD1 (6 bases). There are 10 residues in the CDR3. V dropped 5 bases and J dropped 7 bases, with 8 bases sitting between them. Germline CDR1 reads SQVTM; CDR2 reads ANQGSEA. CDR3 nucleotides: TGCAGCGTTAAGACAGGTGGCTACACCTTC. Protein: CSVKTGGYTF.

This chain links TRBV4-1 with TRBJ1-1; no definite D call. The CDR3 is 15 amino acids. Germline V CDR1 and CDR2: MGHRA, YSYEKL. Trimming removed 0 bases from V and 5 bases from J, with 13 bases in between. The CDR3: CASSQDTGVDTEAFF. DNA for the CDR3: TGCGCCAGCAGCCAAGATACCGGGGTAGATACTGAAGCTTTCTTT.

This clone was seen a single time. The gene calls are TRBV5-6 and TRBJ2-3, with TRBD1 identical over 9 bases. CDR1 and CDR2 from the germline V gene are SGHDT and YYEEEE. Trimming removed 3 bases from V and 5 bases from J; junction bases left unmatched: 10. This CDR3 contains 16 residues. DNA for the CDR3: TGTGCCAGCAGCTCGTCCGGGACAGGGTTTGGAGATACGCAGTATTTT. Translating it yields CASSSSGTGFGDTQYF.

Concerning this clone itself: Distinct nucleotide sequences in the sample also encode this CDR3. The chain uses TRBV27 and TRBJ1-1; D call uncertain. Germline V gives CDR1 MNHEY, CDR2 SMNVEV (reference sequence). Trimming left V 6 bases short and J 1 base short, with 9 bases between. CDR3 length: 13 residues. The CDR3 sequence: CASSPQENTEAFF. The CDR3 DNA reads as TGTGCCAGCAGCCCACAAGAGAACACTGAAGCTTTCTTT.

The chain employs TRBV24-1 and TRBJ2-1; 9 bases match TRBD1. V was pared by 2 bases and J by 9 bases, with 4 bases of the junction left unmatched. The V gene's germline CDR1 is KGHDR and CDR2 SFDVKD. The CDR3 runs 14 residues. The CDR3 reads CATSDSQGASEQFF. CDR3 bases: TGTGCCACCAGTGATTCACAGGGGGCTAGTGAGCAGTTCTTC.